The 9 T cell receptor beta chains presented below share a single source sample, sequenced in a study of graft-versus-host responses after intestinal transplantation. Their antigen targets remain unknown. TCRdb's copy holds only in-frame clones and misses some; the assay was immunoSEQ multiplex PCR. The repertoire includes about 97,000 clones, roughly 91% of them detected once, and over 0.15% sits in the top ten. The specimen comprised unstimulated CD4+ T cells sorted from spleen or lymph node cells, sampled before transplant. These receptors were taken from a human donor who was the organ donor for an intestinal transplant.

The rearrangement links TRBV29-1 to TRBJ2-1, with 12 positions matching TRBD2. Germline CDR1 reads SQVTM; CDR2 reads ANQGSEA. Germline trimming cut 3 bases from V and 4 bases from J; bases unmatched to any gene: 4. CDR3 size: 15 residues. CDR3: CSVDGLAGTYNEQFF. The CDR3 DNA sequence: TGCAGCGTTGACGGACTAGCGGGGACTTACAATGAGCAGTTCTTC.

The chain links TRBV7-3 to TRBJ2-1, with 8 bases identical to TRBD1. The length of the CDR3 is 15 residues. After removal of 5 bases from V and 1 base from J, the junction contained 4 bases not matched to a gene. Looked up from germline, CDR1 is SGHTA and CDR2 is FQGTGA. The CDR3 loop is CASSPDRGSYNEQFF. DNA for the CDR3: TGTGCCAGCAGCCCAGACAGGGGATCCTACAATGAGCAGTTCTTC.

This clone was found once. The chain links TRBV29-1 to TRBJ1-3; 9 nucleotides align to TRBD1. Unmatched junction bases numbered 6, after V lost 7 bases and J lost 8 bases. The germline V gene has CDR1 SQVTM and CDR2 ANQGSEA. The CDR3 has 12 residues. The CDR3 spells CSARTGVDTIYF. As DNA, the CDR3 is TGCAGCGCCAGGACAGGGGTAGACACCATATATTTT.

In DNA, the CDR3 is TGTGCCTGGATGGCCAGTAACACTGAAGCTTTCTTT. Its protein product is CAWMASNTEAFF. The chain couples TRBV30 to TRBJ1-1; no firm D call. V lost 4 bases and J 2 bases, leaving 8 bases between the germline ends. The CDR3 runs to 12 residues. Germline V CDR1 and CDR2: GTSNPN, SVGIG (reference sequence). The variable domain in full, with the rest retrieved from reference TRBV30 and TRBJ1-1, is SQTIHQWPATLVQPVGSPLSLECTVEGTSNPNLYWYRQAAGRGLQLLFYSVGIGQISSEVPQNLSASRPQDRQFILSSKKLLLSDSGFYLCAWMASNTEAFFGQGTRLTVV.

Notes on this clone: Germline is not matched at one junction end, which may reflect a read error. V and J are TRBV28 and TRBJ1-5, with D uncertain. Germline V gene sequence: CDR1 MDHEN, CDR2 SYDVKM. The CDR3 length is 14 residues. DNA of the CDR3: TGTGCCAGCAGGTTATCCGGAGGTAATCAGCCCCAGCATTTT. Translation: CASRLSGGNQPQHF.

The CDR3 DNA sequence: TGTGCCAGCAGCTTGGCGGGCGGGGATACGCAGTATTTT. Protein product: CASSLAGGDTQYF. The chain is built from TRBV5-4 and TRBJ2-3; perhaps TRBD2 as D (5 bases). This CDR3 has 13 residues. The V end was cut by 0 bases, the J end by 6 bases, with 8 bases between. The germline V gene encodes CDR1 SGHNT and CDR2 YYREEE (reference sequence).

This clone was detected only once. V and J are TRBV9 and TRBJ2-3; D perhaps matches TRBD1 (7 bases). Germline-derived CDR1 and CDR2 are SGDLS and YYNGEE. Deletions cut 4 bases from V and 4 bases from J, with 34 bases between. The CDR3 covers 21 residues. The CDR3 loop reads CASSRGNVGGNRGKDADTQYF. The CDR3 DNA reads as TGTGCCAGCAGCCGGGGGAACGTGGGGGGAAACAGGGGTAAGGACGCAGATACGCAGTATTTT.

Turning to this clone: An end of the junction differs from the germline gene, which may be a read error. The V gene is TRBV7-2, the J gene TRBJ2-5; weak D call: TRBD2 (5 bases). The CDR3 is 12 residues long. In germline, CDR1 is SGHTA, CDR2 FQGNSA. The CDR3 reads CASSLHGEIQYF. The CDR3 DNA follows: TGTGCCAGCAGCTTACACGGGGAGATCCAGTACTTC.

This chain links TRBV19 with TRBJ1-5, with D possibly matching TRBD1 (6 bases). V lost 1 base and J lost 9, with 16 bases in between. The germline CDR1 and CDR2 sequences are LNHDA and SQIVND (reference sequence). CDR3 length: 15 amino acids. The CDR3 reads CASSIGTGNMRPQHF. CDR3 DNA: TGTGCCAGTAGTATAGGCACAGGGAACATGAGGCCCCAGCATTTT.